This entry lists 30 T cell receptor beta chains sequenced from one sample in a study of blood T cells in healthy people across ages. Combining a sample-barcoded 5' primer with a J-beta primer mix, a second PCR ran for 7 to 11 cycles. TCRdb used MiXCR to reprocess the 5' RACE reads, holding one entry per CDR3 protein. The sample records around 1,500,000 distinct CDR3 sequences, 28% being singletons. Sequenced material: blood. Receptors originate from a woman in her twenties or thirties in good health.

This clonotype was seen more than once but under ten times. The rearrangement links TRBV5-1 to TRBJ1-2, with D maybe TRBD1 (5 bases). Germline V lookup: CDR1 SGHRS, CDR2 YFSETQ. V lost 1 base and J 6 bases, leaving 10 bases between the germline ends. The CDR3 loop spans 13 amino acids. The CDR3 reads CASSLRGEDGYTF. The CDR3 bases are TGCGCCAGCAGCTTGCGGGGGGAAGATGGCTACACCTTC.

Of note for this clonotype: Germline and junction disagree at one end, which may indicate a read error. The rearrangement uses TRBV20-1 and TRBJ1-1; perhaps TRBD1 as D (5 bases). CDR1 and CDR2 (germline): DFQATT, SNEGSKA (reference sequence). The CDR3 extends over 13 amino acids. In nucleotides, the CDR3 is TGCAGTACTAGAAACTCCAGGGCAGCCGAAGCTTTCTTT. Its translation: CSTRNSRAAEAFF.

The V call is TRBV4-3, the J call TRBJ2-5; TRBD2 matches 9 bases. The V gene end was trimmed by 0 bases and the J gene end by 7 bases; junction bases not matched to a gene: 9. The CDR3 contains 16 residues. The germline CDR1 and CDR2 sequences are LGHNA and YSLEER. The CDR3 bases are TGCGCCAGCAGCCAAGATTGGGCTAGCGGGGTGGGGACCCAGTACTTC. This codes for CASSQDWASGVGTQYF.

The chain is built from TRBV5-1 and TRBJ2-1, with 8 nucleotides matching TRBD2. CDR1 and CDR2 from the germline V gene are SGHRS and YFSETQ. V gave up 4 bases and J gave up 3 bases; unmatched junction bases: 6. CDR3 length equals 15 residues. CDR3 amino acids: CASSTAAGDYNEQFF. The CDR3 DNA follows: TGCGCCAGCAGCACCGCAGCGGGGGACTACAATGAGCAGTTCTTC.

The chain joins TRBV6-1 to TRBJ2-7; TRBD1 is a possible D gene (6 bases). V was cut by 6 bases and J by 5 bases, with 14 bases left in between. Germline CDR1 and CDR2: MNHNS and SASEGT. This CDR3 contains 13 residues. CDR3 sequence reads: CASRRTAVDEQYF. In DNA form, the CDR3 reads TGTGCCAGCAGGAGGACAGCAGTCGACGAGCAGTACTTC.

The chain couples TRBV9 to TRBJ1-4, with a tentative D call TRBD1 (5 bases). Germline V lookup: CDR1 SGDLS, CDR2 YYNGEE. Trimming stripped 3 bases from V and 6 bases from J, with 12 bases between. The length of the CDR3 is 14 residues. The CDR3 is CASSDDAGYEKLFF. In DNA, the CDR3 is TGTGCCAGCAGCGACGACGCAGGGTATGAAAAACTGTTTTTT.

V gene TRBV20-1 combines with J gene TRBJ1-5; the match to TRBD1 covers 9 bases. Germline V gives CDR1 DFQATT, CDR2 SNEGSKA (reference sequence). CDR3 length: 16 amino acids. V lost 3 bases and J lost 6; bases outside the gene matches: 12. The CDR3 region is CSARDRGSVRGQPQHF. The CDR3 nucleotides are TGCAGTGCTAGGGACAGGGGATCAGTCAGGGGTCAGCCCCAGCATTTT.

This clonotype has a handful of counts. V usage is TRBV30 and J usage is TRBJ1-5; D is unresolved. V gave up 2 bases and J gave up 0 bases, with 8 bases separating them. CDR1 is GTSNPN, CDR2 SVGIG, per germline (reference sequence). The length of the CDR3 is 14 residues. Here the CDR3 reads CAWSTLNSNQPQHF. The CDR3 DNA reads TGTGCCTGGAGTACCCTAAATAGCAATCAGCCCCAGCATTTT. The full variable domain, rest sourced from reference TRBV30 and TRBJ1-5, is SQTIHQWPATLVQPVGSPLSLECTVEGTSNPNLYWYRQAAGRGLQLLFYSVGIGQISSEVPQNLSASRPQDRQFILSSKKLLLSDSGFYLCAWSTLNSNQPQHFGDGTRLSIL.

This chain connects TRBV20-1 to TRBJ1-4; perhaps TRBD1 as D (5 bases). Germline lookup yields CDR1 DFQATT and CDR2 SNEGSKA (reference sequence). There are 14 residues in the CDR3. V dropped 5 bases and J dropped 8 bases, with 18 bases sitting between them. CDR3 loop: CSAHPGRGEEKLFF. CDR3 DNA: TGCAGTGCTCACCCCGGGAGAGGGGAGGAAAAACTGTTTTTT.

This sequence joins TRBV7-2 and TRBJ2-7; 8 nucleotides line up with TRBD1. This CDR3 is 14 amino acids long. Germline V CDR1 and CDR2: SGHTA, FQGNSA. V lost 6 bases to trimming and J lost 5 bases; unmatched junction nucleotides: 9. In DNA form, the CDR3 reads TGTGCCAGCAGGTTCGGGACAGGAGCCCACGAGCAGTACGTC. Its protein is CASRFGTGAHEQYV.

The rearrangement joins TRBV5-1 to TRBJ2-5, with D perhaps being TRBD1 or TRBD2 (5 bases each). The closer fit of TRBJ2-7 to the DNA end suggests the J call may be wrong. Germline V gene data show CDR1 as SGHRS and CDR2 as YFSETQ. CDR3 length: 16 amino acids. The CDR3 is CASSPNRDVFSYEQYF. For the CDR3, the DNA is TGCGCCAGCAGCCCAAACCGGGACGTTTTTTCCTACGAGCAGTACTTC.

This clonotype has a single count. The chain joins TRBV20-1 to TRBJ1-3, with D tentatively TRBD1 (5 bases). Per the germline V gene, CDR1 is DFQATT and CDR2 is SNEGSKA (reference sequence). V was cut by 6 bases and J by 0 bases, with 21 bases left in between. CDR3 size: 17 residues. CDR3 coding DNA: TGCAGTGCCCCTCATATGGGCGGGACTAGCTCTGGAAACACCATATATTTT. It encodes CSAPHMGGTSSGNTIYF.

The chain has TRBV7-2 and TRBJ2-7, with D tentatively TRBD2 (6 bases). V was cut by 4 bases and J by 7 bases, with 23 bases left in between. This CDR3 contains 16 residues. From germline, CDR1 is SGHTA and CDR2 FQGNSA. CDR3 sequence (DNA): TGTGCCAGCAGCTATAGCGGTTTGCCCTCCTACAATGAGCAGTACTTC. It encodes CASSYSGLPSYNEQYF.

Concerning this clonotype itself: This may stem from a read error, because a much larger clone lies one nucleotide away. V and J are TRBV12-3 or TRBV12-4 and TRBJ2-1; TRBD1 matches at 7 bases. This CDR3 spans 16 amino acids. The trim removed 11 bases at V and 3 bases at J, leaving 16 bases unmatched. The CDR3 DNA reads TGTGCCGGCAACGACAGGGACCGGGTAAGCTACAATGAGCAGTTCTTC. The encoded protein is CAGNDRDRVSYNEQFF.

CDR3 protein: CSAYSGEQYF. The CDR3 DNA reads as TGCAGTGCTTACTCGGGGGAGCAGTACTTC. The chain combines TRBV20-1 with TRBJ2-7; D possibly corresponds to TRBD2 (5 bases). Looked up from germline, CDR1 is DFQATT and CDR2 is SNEGSKA (reference sequence). The CDR3 loop spans 10 amino acids. With 5 bases removed from V and 7 bases from J, the gap between germline ends came to 9 bases.

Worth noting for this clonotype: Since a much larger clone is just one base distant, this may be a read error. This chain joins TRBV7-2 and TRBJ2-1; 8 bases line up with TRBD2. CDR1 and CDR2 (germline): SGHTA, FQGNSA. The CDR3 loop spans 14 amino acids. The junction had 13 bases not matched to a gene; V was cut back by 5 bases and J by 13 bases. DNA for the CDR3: TGTGCCAGCAGCGCCATAGGACTAGCCAACGATCAGTTCTTC. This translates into CASSAIGLANDQFF.

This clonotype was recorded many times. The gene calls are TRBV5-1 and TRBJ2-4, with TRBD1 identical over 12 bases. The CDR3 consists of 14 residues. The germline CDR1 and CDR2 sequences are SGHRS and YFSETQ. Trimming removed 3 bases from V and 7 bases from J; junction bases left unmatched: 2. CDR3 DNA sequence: TGCGCCAGCAGCTGGGGGACAGGGGGCAACATTCAGTACTTC. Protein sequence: CASSWGTGGNIQYF.

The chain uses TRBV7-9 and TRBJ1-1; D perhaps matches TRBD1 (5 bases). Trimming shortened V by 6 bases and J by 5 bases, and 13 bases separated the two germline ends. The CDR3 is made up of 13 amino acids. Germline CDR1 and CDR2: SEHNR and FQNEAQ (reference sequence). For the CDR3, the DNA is TGTGCCAGCAGGGGGGGGAATCGAACTGAAGCTTTCTTT. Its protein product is CASRGGNRTEAFF.

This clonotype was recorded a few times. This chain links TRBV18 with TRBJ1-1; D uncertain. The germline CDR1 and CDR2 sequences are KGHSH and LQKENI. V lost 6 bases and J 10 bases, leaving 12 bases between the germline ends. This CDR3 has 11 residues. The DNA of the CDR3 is TGTGCCAGCTCTGACGGGCTGGTAGCTTTCTTT. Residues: CASSDGLVAFF.

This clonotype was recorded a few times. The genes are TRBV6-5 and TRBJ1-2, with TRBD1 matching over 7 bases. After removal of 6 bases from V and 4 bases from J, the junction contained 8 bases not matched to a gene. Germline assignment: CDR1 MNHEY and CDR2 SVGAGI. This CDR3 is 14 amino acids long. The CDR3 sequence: CASSQNRGSYGYTF. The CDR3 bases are TGTGCCAGCAGCCAGAACAGGGGATCCTATGGCTACACCTTC.

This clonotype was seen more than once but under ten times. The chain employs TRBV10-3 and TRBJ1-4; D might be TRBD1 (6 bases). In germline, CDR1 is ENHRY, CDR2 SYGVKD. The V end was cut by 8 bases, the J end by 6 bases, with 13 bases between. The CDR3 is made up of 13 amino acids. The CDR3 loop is CAISQGGHEKLFF. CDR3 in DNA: TGTGCCATCTCACAGGGCGGACATGAAAAACTGTTTTTT.

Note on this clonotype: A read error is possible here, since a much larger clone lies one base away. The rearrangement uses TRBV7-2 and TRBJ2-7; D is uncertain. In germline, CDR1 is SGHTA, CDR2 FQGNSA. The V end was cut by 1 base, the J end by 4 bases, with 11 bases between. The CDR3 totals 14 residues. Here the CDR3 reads CASSLGSRRYEQYF. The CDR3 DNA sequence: TGTGCCAGCAGCTTAGGCAGCAGACGATACGAGCAGTACTTC.

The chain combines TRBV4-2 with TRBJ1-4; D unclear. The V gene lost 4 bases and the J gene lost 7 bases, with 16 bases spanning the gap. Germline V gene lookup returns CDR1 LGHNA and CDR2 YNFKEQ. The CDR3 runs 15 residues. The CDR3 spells CASSRSGGQPEKLFF. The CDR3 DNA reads TGTGCCAGCAGCCGCTCGGGAGGCCAGCCTGAAAAACTGTTTTTT.

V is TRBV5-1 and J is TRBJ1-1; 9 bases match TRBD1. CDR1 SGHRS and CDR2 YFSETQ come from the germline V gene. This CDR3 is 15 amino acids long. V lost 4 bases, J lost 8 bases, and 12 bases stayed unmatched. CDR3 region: CASSPSDRGGSEAFF. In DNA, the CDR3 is TGCGCCAGCAGCCCCTCGGACAGGGGAGGGAGCGAAGCTTTCTTT.

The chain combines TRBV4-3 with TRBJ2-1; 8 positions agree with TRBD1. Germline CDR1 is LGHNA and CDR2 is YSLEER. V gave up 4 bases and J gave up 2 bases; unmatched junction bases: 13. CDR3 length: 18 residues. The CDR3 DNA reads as TGCGCCAGCAGCCTTAGCCTCGGACAGGGTATCACCTACAATGAGCAGTTCTTC. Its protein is CASSLSLGQGITYNEQFF.

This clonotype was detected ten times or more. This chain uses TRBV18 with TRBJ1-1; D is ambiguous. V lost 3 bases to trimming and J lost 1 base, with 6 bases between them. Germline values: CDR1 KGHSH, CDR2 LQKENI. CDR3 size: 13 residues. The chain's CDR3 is CASSPDWNTEAFF. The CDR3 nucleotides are TGTGCCAGCTCACCGGACTGGAACACTGAAGCTTTCTTT.

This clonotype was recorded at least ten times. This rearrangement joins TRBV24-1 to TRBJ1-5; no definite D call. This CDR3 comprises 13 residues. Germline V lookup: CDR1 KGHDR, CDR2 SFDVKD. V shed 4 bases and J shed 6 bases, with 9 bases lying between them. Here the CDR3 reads CATSEDGVQPQHF. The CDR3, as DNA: TGTGCCACCAGTGAGGATGGGGTTCAGCCCCAGCATTTT.

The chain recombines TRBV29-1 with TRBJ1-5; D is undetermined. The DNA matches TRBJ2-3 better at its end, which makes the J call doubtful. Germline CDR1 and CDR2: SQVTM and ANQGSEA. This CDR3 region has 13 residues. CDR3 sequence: CSVGYRSNQPQYF. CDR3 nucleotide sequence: TGCAGCGTTGGATATAGGAGCAATCAGCCCCAGTATTTT.

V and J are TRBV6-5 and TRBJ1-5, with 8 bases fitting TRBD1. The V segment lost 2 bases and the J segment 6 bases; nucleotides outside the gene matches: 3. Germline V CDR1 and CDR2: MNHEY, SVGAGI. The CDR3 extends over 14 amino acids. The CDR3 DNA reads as TGTGCCAGCAGTTACGACAGGGGAGCTCAGCCCCAGCATTTT. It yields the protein CASSYDRGAQPQHF.

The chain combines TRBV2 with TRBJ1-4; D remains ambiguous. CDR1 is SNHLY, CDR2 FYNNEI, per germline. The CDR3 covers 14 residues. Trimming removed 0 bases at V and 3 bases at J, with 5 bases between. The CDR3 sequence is CASSEALANEKLFF. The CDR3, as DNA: TGTGCCAGCAGTGAAGCGCTAGCTAATGAAAAACTGTTTTTT.